These T cell receptor beta chains were read from a single sample in a study of T cells after yellow fever vaccination. TCRdb recomputed calls from the 5' RACE reads with MiXCR, one row per CDR3 protein. Here the sample spans about 580,000 distinct CDR3 sequences, about a sixth being singletons. The material sequenced was PBMCs, taken around 5 days after the first yellow fever vaccination. These receptors all come from a man in his late teens or twenties who received the YFV17D yellow fever vaccine. Each CDR3 is given with its conserved first and last residue. A D gene is named only where the DNA matches it firmly. Clone size, where shown, is once, few, many, or a class for clones that have expanded.

CDR3 length	V gene	D gene	J gene	clone size	CDR3 protein	CDR3 DNA
13	TRBV7-2	.	TRBJ1-5	many	CASSSRGDQPQHF	TGTGCCAGCAGCTCCCGCGGGGATCAGCCCCAGCATTTT
15	TRBV15	TRBD1	TRBJ1-5	.	CATSWTGVGNQPQHF	TGTGCCACCAGCTGGACAGGGGTTGGCAATCAGCCCCAGCATTTT
15	TRBV20-1	TRBD1	TRBJ1-2	few	CSAYLGQISNYGYTF	TGCAGTGCTTACCTGGGACAGATCTCTAACTATGGCTACACCTTC
14	TRBV7-2	.	TRBJ1-5	few	CASSSTGTNQPQHF	TGTGCCAGCAGCTCTACAGGGACCAATCAGCCCCAGCATTTT
15	TRBV5-1	TRBD2	TRBJ2-3	few	CASSFQAGGTDTQYF	TGCGCCAGCAGCTTCCAAGCGGGGGGCACAGATACGCAGTATTTT
14	TRBV5-1	.	TRBJ1-5	many	CASSLEGNRQPQHF	TGCGCCAGCAGCTTGGAGGGTAACAGACAGCCCCAGCATTTT
14	TRBV3-1	.	TRBJ2-2	few	CASSSTSGTGELFF	TGTGCCAGCAGCTCAACTTCGGGGACCGGGGAGCTGTTTTTT
16	TRBV6-4	.	TRBJ2-2	few	CASSAREWQNTGELFF	TGTGCCAGCAGTGCCCGAGAGTGGCAAAACACCGGGGAGCTGTTTTTT
11	TRBV20-1	.	TRBJ2-1	.	CSARRFNEQFF	TGCAGTGCTCGGAGGTTCAATGAGCAGTTCTTC
15	TRBV4-3	TRBD2	TRBJ2-3	few	CASSQDLAGEDTQYF	TGCGCCAGCAGCCAAGATCTAGCGGGGGAGGATACGCAGTATTTT
17	TRBV5-1	.	TRBJ2-3	.	CASSLGKDSLSTDTQYF	TGCGCCAGCAGCTTGGGGAAAGACAGTCTAAGCACAGATACGCAGTATTTT
14	TRBV19	.	TRBJ1-5	.	CASSSQGGRQPQHF	TGTGCCAGTAGTAGCCAGGGCGGGAGACAGCCCCAGCATTTT
16	TRBV7-9	.	TRBJ2-7	few	CASSSPAGGGDYEQYF	TGTGCCAGCAGCTCCCCCGCCGGGGGTGGGGACTACGAGCAGTACTTC
15	TRBV4-1	.	TRBJ2-1	.	CASSQEDRQRDEQFF	TGCGCCAGCAGCCAAGAAGACAGGCAAAGGGATGAGCAGTTCTTC
14	TRBV2	.	TRBJ1-1	.	CASSDRLPRVVAFF	TGTGCCAGCAGTGATCGTCTCCCCAGGGTGGTGGCTTTCTTT
17	TRBV5-1	.	TRBJ2-5	.	CASSLAGVVRLQETQYF	TGCGCCAGCAGCTTGGCCGGGGTTGTTCGATTACAAGAGACCCAGTACTTC
16	TRBV5-1	.	TRBJ1-1	.	CASRPFDGQRNTEAFF	TGCGCCAGCAGGCCTTTCGATGGACAGCGGAATACTGAAGCTTTCTTT
14	TRBV2	.	TRBJ2-3	few	CASRRRELTDTQYF	TGTGCCAGCAGGCGCCGGGAACTCACAGATACGCAGTATTTT
14	TRBV6-1	.	TRBJ2-4	.	CASREGLAKNIQYF	TGTGCCAGCAGAGAAGGCCTAGCCAAAAACATTCAGTACTTC
16	TRBV20-1	TRBD1	TRBJ2-5	.	CSAGHTGAHTRETQYF	TGCAGTGCTGGACACACAGGGGCGCACACAAGGGAGACCCAGTACTTC
14	TRBV6-5	TRBD2	TRBJ2-5	.	CASSYPLAGETQYF	TGTGCCAGCAGTTACCCCCTAGCGGGCGAGACCCAGTACTTC
14	TRBV9	TRBD1	TRBJ1-2	few	CASSDAGTAYGYTF	TGTGCCAGCAGCGACGCCGGGACAGCATATGGCTACACCTTC
13	TRBV2	.	TRBJ2-5	.	CASSANWGETQYF	TGTGCCAGCAGTGCTAATTGGGGCGAGACCCAGTACTTC
14	TRBV7-2	.	TRBJ2-5	.	CASSLAGGGGTQYF	TGTGCCAGCAGCTTAGCGGGGGGAGGAGGGACCCAGTACTTC
18	TRBV6-1	TRBD1	TRBJ1-1	few	CASSEQDRGTGLDTEAFF	TGTGCCAGCAGTGAACAGGATAGAGGGACAGGGTTAGACACTGAAGCTTTCTTT
14	TRBV11-2	.	TRBJ2-5	.	CASVTAPWQETQYF	TGTGCCAGCGTCACCGCCCCTTGGCAAGAGACCCAGTACTTC
14	TRBV10-1	TRBD1	TRBJ1-4	few	CASSGTGGDEKLFF	TGCGCCAGCAGTGGGACAGGGGGCGATGAAAAACTGTTTTTT
14	TRBV9	.	TRBJ2-5	few	CASSVQDMGGPQYF	TGTGCCAGCAGCGTCCAGGACATGGGGGGACCCCAGTACTTC
16	TRBV21-1	.	TRBJ1-5	many	CASSLRDRILDQPQHF	TGTGCCAGCAGCCTTCGGGACAGAATACTTGATCAGCCCCAGCATTTT
15	TRBV4-3	.	TRBJ1-5	.	CASSQAWHSNQPQHF	TGCGCCAGCAGCCAAGCCTGGCATAGCAATCAGCCCCAGCATTTT
14	TRBV25-1	.	TRBJ1-2	.	CASMKGDGPQGYTF	TGTGCCAGCATGAAAGGGGACGGACCTCAAGGCTACACCTTC
13	TRBV5-6	.	TRBJ1-1	many	CASSRDTLDEAFF	TGTGCCAGCAGCCGGGACACGCTGGATGAAGCTTTCTTT
12	TRBV20-1	.	TRBJ2-7	.	CSASPNPAEQYF	TGCAGTGCTAGTCCAAATCCCGCCGAGCAGTACTTC
13	TRBV6-1	.	TRBJ2-2	.	CASKSRVGGELFF	TGTGCCAGCAAGTCGAGGGTAGGCGGGGAGCTGTTTTTT
15	TRBV7-9	TRBD1	TRBJ1-1	.	CASSSTQGTAGVAFF	TGTGCCAGCAGCTCTACCCAAGGGACAGCCGGGGTAGCTTTCTTT
13	TRBV4-3	.	TRBJ1-1	few	CASSQESWGEAFF	TGCGCCAGCAGCCAAGAATCGTGGGGAGAGGCTTTCTTT
14	TRBV7-8	.	TRBJ2-3	many	CASSPGDYTDTQYF	TGTGCCAGCAGCCCAGGAGACTACACAGATACGCAGTATTTT